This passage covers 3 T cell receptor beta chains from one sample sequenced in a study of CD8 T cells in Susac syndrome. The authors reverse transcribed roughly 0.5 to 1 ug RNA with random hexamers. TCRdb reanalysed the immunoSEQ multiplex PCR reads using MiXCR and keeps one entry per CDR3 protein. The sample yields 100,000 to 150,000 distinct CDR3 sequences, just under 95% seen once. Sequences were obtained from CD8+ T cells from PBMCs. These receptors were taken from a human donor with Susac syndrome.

The CDR3 DNA follows: TGTGCCAGCAGTTATAGCGGGGTTCGACCAGATACGCAGTATTTT. Its translation: CASSYSGVRPDTQYF. The rearrangement links TRBV6-5 to TRBJ2-3; 8 bases align to TRBD2. With V trimmed by 3 bases and J by 4 bases, 6 bases remained unmatched. This CDR3 spans 15 amino acids. Germline V gene data show CDR1 as MNHEY and CDR2 as SVGAGI.

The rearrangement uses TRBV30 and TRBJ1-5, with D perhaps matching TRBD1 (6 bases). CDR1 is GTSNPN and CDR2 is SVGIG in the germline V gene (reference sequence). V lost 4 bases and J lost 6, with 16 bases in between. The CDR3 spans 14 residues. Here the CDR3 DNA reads TGTGCCTGGACCCAGGGGAGTTCGAGTCAGCCCCAGCATTTT. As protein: CAWTQGSSSQPQHF. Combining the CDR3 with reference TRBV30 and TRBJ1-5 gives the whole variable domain SQTIHQWPATLVQPVGSPLSLECTVEGTSNPNLYWYRQAAGRGLQLLFYSVGIGQISSEVPQNLSASRPQDRQFILSSKKLLLSDSGFYLCAWTQGSSSQPQHFGDGTRLSIL.

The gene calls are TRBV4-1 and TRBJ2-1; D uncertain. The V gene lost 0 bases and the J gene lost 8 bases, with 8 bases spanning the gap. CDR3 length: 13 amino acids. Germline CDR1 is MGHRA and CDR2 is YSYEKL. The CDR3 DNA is TGCGCCAGCAGCCAAGACCCCTATGATGAGCAGTTCTTC. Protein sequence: CASSQDPYDEQFF.